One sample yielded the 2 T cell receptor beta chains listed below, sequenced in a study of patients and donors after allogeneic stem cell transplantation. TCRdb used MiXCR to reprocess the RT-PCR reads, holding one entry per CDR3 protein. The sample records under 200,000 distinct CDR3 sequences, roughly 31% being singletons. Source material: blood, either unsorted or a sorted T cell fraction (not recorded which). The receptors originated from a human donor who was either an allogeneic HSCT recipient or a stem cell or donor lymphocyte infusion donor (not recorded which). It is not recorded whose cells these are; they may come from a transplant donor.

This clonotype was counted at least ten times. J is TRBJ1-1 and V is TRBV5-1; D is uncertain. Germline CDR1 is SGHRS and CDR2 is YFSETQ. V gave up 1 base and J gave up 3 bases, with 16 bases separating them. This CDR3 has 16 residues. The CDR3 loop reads CASSLSPGVAYTEAFF. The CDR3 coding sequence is TGCGCCAGCAGCTTGAGCCCCGGGGTTGCGTACACTGAAGCTTTCTTT.

This CDR3 is CAWSGTPRSDTQYF. As DNA, the CDR3 is TGTGCCTGGAGTGGCACCCCGAGGTCGGATACGCAGTATTTT. The chain joins TRBV30 to TRBJ2-3, with D hard to call. V was clipped by 1 base and J by 6 bases, with 14 bases between them. The CDR3 contains 14 residues. Germline-derived CDR1 and CDR2 are GTSNPN and SVGIG (reference sequence).